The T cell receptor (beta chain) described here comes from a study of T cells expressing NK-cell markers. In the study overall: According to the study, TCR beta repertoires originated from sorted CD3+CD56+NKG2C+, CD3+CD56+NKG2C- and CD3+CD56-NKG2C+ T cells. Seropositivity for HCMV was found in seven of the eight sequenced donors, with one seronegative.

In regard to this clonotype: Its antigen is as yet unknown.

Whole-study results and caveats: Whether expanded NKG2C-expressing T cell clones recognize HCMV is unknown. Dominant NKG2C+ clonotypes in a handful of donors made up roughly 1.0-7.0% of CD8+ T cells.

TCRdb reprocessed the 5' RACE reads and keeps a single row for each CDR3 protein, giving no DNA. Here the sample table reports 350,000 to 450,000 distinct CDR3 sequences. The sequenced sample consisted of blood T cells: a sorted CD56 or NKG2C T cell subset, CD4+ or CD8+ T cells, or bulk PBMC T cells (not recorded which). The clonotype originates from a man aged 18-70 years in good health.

The CDR3 sequence is CASSPPRGNYGYTF. V is TRBV18 and J is TRBJ1-2; TCRdb lists TRBD1, though no DNA is available to test this call. Germline CDR1 KGHSH, CDR2 LQKENI. The CDR3 totals 14 residues.